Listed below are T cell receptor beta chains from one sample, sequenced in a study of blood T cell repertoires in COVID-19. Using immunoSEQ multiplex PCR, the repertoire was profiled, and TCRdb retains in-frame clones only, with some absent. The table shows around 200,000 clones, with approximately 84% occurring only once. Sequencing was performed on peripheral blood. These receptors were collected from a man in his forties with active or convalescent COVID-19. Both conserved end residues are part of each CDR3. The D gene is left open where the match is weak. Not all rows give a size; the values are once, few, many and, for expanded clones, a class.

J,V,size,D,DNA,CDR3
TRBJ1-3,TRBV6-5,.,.,TGTGCCAGCAGTTACTCCCCAAGGAGCTCTGGAAACACCATATATTTT,CASSYSPRSSGNTIYF
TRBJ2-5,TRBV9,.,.,TGTGCCAGCAGCGTATCAGGGGGGGAGACCCAGTACTTC,CASSVSGGETQYF
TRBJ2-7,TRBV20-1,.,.,TGCAGTGCCGAGACGGGGTTCACGGAGTACTTC,CSAETGFTEYF
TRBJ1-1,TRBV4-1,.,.,TGCGCCAGCAGCCTCACGGGAGTGAACACTGAAGCTTTCTTT,CASSLTGVNTEAFF
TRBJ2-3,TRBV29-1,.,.,TGCAGCGTGGTTACTAACTTTGTCACAGATACGCAGTATTTT,CSVVTNFVTDTQYF
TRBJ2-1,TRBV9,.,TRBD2,TGTGCCAGCAGTTATCTAGCGGGAGGTCGCAATGAGCAGTTCTTC,CASSYLAGGRNEQFF
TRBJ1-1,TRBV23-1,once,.,TGCGCCAGCCGCAGGGTTGTGCACACTGAAGCTTTCTTT,CASRRVVHTEAFF
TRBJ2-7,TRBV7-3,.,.,TGTGCCAGCAGCTCGTCTTCGGATGCGGGCTACGAGCAGTACTTC,CASSSSSDAGYEQYF
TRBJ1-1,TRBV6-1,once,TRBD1,TGTGCCAGCAGTGAAGCTCTCGGACAGGGGGCGGTGACTGAAGCTTTCTTT,CASSEALGQGAVTEAFF
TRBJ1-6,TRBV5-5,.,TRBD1,TGTGCCAGCAGCTTGGGGGACAGTATTAATTCACCCCTCCACTTT,CASSLGDSINSPLHF
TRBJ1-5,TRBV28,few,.,TGTGCCAGCAGCTCCTTTCAGCCCCAGCATTTT,CASSSFQPQHF
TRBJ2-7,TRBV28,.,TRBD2,TGTGCCAGCAGTCCGATTCTTGGACTAGCGGGAGACAGCGAGCAGTACTTC,CASSPILGLAGDSEQYF
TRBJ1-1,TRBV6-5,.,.,TGTGCCAGCAGTCGGAGTCAAGGACACGGTTCCGAATCTTTCTTT,CASSRSQGHGSESFF
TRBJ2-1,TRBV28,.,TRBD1,TGTGCCAGCAGTTCCCCATACCGGGACAGGTCCTACAATGAGCAGTTCTTC,CASSSPYRDRSYNEQFF
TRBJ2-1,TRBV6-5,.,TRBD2,TGTGCCAGCAGTTCCGGGACTAGCTTTAATGAGCAGTTCTTC,CASSSGTSFNEQFF
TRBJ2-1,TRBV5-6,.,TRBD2,TGTGCCAGCAGCTTGACTAGCGGGGGGGCCCGCGAGCAGTTCTTC,CASSLTSGGAREQFF
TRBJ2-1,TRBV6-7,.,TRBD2,TGTGCCAGCAGTCATATGGGGACTAGCGCAACTAGATACTCCTACAATGAGCAGTTCTTC,CASSHMGTSATRYSYNEQFF
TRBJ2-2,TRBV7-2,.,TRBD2,TGTGCCAGCAGCTTAGCGTTAGTGACTAGCGGGGGAGTTCGGGAGCTGTTTTTT,CASSLALVTSGGVRELFF
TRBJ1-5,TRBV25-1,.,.,TGTGCCACCCAGGGGTACGGCAATCAGCCCCAGCATTTT,CATQGYGNQPQHF
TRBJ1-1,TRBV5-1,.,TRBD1,TGCGCCAGCAGCTTGGGGCCCACAGGGGCGCCGGGCACTGAAGCTTTCTTT,CASSLGPTGAPGTEAFF
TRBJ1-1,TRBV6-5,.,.,TGTGCCAGCAGCTGGAACACTGAAGCTTTCTTT,CASSWNTEAFF
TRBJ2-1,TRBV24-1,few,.,TGTGCCACCAGTGGAGGAGACTACTCTTACAATGAGCAGTTCTTC,CATSGGDYSYNEQFF
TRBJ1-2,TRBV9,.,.,TGTGCCAGCAGCGTCCAGGACAGAGCTAACTATGGCTACACCTTC,CASSVQDRANYGYTF
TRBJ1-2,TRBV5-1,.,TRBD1,TGCGCCAGCAGCCCGGACAGGGCGAACCGGGATGGCTACACCTTC,CASSPDRANRDGYTF
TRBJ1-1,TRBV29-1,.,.,TGCAGCGTTGAAAGGCGGCTGAACACTGAAGCTTTCTTT,CSVERRLNTEAFF
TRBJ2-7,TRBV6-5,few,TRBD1,TGTGCCAGCAGTTCCACCGGGACAGGATATCTCCACGAGCAGTACTTC,CASSSTGTGYLHEQYF
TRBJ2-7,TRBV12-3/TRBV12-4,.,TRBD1,TGTGCCAGCAGTGGACAGGCCTCCTACGAGCAGTACTTC,CASSGQASYEQYF
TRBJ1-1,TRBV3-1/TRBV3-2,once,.,TGTGCCAGCAGCCCTCCCGGGAGGAACACTGAAGCTTTCTTT,CASSPPGRNTEAFF
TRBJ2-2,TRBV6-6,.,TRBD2,TGTGCCAGCAGCCCCGCCCCAGGACTAGCGGGAGGGCCTCTAACCGGGGAGCTGTTTTTT,CASSPAPGLAGGPLTGELFF
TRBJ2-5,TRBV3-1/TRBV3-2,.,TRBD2,TGTGCCAGCCAATCTTCGGCGGGAGTCTGGGAGACCCAGTACTTC,CASQSSAGVWETQYF
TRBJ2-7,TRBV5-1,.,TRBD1,TGCGCCAGCAGTGCCGGGACAGGGTCCTACGAGCAGTACTTC,CASSAGTGSYEQYF
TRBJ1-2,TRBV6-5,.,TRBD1,TGTGCCAGCAGTTACGTCCCTCCGGGACAGGGACCTGGCTACACCTTC,CASSYVPPGQGPGYTF
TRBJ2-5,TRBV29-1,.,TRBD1,TGCAGCGTTTTAGGGACAGGGAAAACCCAGTACTTC,CSVLGTGKTQYF
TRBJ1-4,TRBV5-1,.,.,TGCGCCAGCAGCTTGCTGGGCTATAATGAAAAACTGTTTTTT,CASSLLGYNEKLFF
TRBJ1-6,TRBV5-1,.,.,TGCGCCAGCAGCTTGACAGAGAATTCACCCCTCCACTTT,CASSLTENSPLHF
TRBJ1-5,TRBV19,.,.,TGTGCCAGTAGTATGATGGCAGTTAGCAATCAGCCCCAGCATTTT,CASSMMAVSNQPQHF
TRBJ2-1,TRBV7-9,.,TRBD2,TGTGCCAGCAGCTTAGGAGGGAGCGGGATACCACGCAATGAGCAGTTCTTC,CASSLGGSGIPRNEQFF
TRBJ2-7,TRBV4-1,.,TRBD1,TGCGCCAGCAGCCAAGCCTGGGACAGGGGGCAGGACGAGCAGTACTTC,CASSQAWDRGQDEQYF
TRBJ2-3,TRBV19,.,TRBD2,TGTGCCAGTAGTATTACGGGGGGAACAGATACGCAGTATTTT,CASSITGGTDTQYF
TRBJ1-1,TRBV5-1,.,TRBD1,TGCGCCAGCAGCTTGGGACAGGGGGCAGACACTGAAGCTTTCTTT,CASSLGQGADTEAFF
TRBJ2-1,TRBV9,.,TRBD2,TGTGCCAGCAGCGACCGGACTAGCGGTCTCAATGAGCAGTTCTTC,CASSDRTSGLNEQFF
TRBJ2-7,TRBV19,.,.,TGTGCCAGTAGCCCGAGACGGGAATACGAGCAGTACTTC,CASSPRREYEQYF
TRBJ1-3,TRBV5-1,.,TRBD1,TGCGCCAGCGCCGTCCGGGACAGTGCTATGGGAGGAAACACCATATATTTT,CASAVRDSAMGGNTIYF